This T cell receptor beta chain stems from a study of T cell responses to AZD1222 COVID-19 vaccine. The study's findings and limits: Donor demographics were predominantly white British with a female majority; clonal diversity may be underestimated. Close to half of spike-specific TCRs reportedly recognize unmutated variant regions. Repertoire samples came only from after the peak T cell response. Mapped onto spike, vaccine-associated CD4 TCRs spanned it and were dominant at 160-218 and 743-854.

With regard to this clone: Antigen: not known.

Per the germline V gene, CDR1 is SGHNT and CDR2 is YYREEE (reference sequence). The CDR3 is 14 residues long. V gave up 4 bases and J gave up 5 bases; unmatched junction bases: 8. Sequenced by immunoSEQ multiplex PCR; TCRdb stores in-frame clones only, minus some. The data show tens of thousands of clones, approximately 79% seen once. The rearrangement links TRBV5-4 to TRBJ1-1; 7 nucleotides agree with TRBD1. The receptor was isolated from an adult in good health. Sample: peripheral blood, taken on day 0 of MenACWY control vaccination. In nucleotides, the CDR3 is TGTGCCAGCAGCCCGGGGACAGCAAAAACTGAAGCTTTCTTT. This codes for CASSPGTAKTEAFF. The full variable domain, in which reference TRBV5-4 and TRBJ1-1 provide the parts outside the CDR3, is ETGVTQSPTHLIKTRGQQVTLRCSSQSGHNTVSWYQQALGQGPQFIFQYYREEENGRGNFPPRFSGLQFPNYSSELNVNALELDDSALYLCASSPGTAKTEAFFGQGTRLTVV.